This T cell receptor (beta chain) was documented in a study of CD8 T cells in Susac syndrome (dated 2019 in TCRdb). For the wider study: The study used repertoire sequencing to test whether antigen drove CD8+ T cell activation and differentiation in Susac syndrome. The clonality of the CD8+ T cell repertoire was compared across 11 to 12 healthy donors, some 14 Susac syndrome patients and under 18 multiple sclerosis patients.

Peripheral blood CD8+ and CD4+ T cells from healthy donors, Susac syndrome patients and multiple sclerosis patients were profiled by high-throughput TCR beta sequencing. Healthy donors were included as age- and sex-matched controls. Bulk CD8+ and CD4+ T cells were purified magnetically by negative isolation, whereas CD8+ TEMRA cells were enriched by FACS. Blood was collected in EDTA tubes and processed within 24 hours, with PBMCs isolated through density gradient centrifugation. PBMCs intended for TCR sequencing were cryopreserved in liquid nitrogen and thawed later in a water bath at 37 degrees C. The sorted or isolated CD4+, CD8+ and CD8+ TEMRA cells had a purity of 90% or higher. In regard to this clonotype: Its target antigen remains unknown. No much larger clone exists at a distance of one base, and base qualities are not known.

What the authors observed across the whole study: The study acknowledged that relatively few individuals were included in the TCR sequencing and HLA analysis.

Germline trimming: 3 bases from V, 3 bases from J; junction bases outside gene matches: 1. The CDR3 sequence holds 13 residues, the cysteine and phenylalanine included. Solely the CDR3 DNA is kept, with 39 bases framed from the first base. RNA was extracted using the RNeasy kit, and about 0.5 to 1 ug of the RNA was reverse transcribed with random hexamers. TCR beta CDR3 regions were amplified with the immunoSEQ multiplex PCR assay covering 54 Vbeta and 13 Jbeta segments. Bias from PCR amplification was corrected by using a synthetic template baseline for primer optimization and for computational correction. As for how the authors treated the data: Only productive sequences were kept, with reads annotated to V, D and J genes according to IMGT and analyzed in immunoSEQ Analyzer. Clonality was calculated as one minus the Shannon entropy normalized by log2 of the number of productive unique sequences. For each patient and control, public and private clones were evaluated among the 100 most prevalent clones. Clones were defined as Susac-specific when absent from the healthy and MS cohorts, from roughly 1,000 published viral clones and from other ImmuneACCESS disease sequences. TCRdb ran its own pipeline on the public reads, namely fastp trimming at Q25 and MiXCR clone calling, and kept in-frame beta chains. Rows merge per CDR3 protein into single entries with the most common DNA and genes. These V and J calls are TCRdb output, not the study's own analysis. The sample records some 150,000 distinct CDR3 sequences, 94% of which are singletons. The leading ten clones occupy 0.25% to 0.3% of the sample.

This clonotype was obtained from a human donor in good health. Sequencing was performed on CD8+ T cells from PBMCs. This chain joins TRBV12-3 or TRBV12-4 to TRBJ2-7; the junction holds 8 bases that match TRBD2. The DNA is TGTGCCAGCAGTTTGACTAGCGACTACGAGCAGTACTTC. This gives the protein CASSLTSDYEQYF.